This T cell receptor beta chain came from a study of shared clonotypes between healthy human individuals. For the study at large: A donor's plate count was three for CD4 naive and three for CD4 memory; CD8 naive had two and CD8 memory one. Findings of the study overall: In general, naive subsets displayed greater estimated richness than memory subsets did.

Germline V gene lookup returns CDR1 SGHNT and CDR2 YYREEE (reference sequence). The CDR3 is made up of 15 amino acids. Trimming cost V 5 bases and J 4 bases; bases outside gene matches: 6. About this clone itself: The antigen is unknown.

Only in-frame clones appear in the TCRdb table, and some are missing; sequencing was by immunoSEQ multiplex PCR. This sample yields 2,100,000 or so clones, of which approximately 96% are seen a single time; around 0.13% belongs to the top ten. Sequenced: naive CD4+ T cells sorted from blood. Subset indicated: CD45RA+ positively selected. The rearrangement links TRBV5-4 to TRBJ2-2, with 9 bases identical to TRBD1. The sequence was obtained from a man younger than 35 in good health. The CDR3 protein is CASRLQGAGTGELFF. CDR3 nucleotides: TGTGCCAGCAGGTTACAGGGGGCCGGCACCGGGGAGCTGTTTTTT.